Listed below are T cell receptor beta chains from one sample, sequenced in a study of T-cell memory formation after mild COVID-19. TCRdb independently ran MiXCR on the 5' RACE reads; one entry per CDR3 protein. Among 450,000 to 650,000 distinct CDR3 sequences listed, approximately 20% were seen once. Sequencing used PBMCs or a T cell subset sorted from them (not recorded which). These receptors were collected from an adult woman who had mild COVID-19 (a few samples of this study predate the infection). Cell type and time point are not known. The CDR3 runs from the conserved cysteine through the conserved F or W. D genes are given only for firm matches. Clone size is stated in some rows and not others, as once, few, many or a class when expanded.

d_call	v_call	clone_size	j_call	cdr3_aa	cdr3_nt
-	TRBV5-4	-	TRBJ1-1	CASSLGAYVGPQLNIEAFF	TGTGCCAGCAGCTTGGGGGCCTACGTGGGCCCGCAGCTGAACATTGAAGCTTTCTTT
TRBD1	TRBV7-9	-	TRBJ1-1	CASSSDRGGTEAFF	TGTGCCAGCAGCTCGGACAGGGGTGGCACTGAAGCTTTCTTT
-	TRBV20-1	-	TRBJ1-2	CSAPRDTATYGYTF	TGCAGTGCTCCTCGGGACACGGCTACCTATGGCTACACCTTC
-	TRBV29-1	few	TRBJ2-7	CSVEEDRGYEQYF	TGCAGCGTTGAAGAAGACAGAGGGTACGAGCAGTACTTC
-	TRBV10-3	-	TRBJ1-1	CAISESGREDTEAFF	TGTGCCATCAGTGAGTCTGGTAGGGAAGACACTGAAGCTTTCTTT
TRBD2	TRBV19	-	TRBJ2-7	CASPGLAGVRYEQYF	TGTGCCAGTCCCGGACTAGCGGGAGTGAGGTACGAGCAGTACTTC
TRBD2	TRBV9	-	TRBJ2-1	CASSFPDSGGAWDEQFF	TGTGCCAGCAGCTTCCCGGATAGCGGGGGGGCTTGGGATGAGCAGTTCTTC
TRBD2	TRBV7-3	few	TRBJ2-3	CASSRTSGTKDTQYF	TGTGCCAGCAGCAGGACTAGCGGAACGAAAGATACGCAGTATTTT
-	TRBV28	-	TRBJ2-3	CASSRPGQFSTDTQYF	TGTGCCAGCAGCCGCCCAGGACAGTTTAGCACAGATACGCAGTATTTT
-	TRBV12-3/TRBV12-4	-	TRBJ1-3	CASNHSGLVGNTIYF	TGTGCCAGCAACCACTCGGGGTTGGTTGGAAACACCATATATTTT
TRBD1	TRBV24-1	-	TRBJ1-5	CATSVQGNNQPQHF	TGTGCCACCAGTGTACAGGGGAACAATCAGCCCCAGCATTTT
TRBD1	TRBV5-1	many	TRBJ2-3	CASSLGDRAADTQYF	TGCGCCAGCAGCTTGGGGGACAGGGCCGCAGATACGCAGTATTTT
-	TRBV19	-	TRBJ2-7	CASRGVSTAKTYEQYF	TGTGCCAGTAGAGGCGTTAGCACAGCCAAAACCTACGAGCAGTACTTC
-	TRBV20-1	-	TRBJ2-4	CSARKPNAGDPSKNIQYF	TGCAGTGCCAGGAAACCGAACGCAGGGGATCCGTCCAAAAACATTCAGTACTTC
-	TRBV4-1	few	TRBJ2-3	CASSQDARTDTQYF	TGCGCCAGCAGCCAAGACGCCCGCACAGATACGCAGTATTTT
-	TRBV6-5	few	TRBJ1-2	CASSYGGRGDGYTF	TGTGCCAGCAGTTACGGCGGTCGAGGAGATGGCTACACCTTC
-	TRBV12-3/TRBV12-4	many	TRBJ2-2	CASSFTQGVGELFF	TGTGCCAGCAGTTTTACCCAAGGGGTCGGGGAGCTGTTTTTT
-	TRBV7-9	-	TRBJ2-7	CASSLGRLNEQYF	TGTGCCAGCAGCTTAGGGAGGCTGAACGAGCAGTACTTC
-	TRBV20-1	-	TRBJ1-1	CSAVLRQVEAFF	TGCAGTGCCGTTTTGCGGCAAGTTGAAGCTTTCTTT
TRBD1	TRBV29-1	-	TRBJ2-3	CSVDVEGDFRGYTQYF	TGCAGCGTTGATGTTGAGGGGGATTTCAGGGGGTATACGCAGTATTTT
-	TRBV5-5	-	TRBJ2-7	CATKTGGASYEQYF	TGTGCCACCAAGACCGGGGGTGCCTCCTACGAGCAGTACTTC
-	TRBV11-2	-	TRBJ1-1	CASSPTTVNTEAFF	TGTGCCAGCAGCCCGACGACGGTGAACACTGAAGCTTTCTTT
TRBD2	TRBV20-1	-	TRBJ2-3	CSADGTSGGPDTQYF	TGCAGTGCTGACGGGACTAGCGGGGGGCCAGATACGCAGTATTTT
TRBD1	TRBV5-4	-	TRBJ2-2	CASSPPGTVNTGELFF	TGTGCCAGCAGCCCCCCCGGGACAGTAAACACCGGGGAGCTGTTTTTT
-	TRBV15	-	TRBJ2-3	CAAEGSGTDTQYF	TGTGCCGCAGAGGGTTCTGGCACAGATACGCAGTATTTT
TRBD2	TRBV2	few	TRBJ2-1	CASVLAGGYNEQFF	TGTGCCAGCGTCCTAGCGGGGGGATACAATGAGCAGTTCTTC
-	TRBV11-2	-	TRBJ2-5	CASSAIRREEETQYF	TGTGCCAGCAGCGCTATTCGCAGGGAGGAGGAGACCCAGTACTTC
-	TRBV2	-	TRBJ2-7	CASSRDPQGHEQYF	TGTGCCAGCAGCCGAGATCCCCAGGGCCACGAGCAGTACTTC
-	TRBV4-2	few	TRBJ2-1	CASSQEWAWGRVNVNEQFF	TGTGCCAGCAGCCAAGAATGGGCCTGGGGCCGTGTAAACGTAAATGAGCAGTTCTTC
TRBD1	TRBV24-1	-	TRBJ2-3	CATSGAGTGADTQYF	TGTGCCACCAGTGGGGCCGGGACAGGGGCAGATACGCAGTATTTT
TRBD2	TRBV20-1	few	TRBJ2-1	CSARDLTSGDYNEQFF	TGCAGTGCTAGAGACCTCACTAGCGGGGATTACAATGAGCAGTTCTTC
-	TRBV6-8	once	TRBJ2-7	CASSYRYNRVDTRYEQYF	TGTGCCAGCAGTTACCGCTACAATCGAGTTGACACCCGCTACGAGCAGTACTTC
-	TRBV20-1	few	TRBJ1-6	CSAPTRGFYNSPLHF	TGCAGTGCCCCCACCAGAGGCTTCTATAATTCACCCCTCCACTTT
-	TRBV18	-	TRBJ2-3	CASSPPSGGADTQYF	TGTGCCAGCTCACCACCGAGTGGGGGCGCAGATACGCAGTATTTT
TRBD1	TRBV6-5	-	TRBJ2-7	CASKNRGASYEQYF	TGTGCCAGCAAAAACAGGGGGGCCTCCTACGAGCAGTACTTC